A single sample is the source of the 18 T cell receptor beta chains below, sequenced in a study of response to subunit inactivated influenza vaccine. One entry per CDR3 protein results from TCRdb running MiXCR on the RT-PCR reads. This table holds a few hundred thousand distinct CDR3 sequences, about 14% found once. This specimen was PBMCs from blood, taken about 12 days after vaccination. The receptors shown here come from a man in his fifties who received an inactivated influenza vaccine.

The chain uses TRBV9 and TRBJ2-7; D is possibly TRBD1 (8 bases). Trimming removed 4 bases from V and 4 bases from J, with 18 bases in between. This CDR3 spans 15 amino acids. Germline CDR1 and CDR2: SGDLS and YYNGEE. CDR3 bases: TGTGCCAGCAGCCCCAGCGGGACAGGTGTGTACGAGCAGTACTTC. This translates into CASSPSGTGVYEQYF. The full variable domain, in which reference TRBV9 and TRBJ2-7 provide the parts outside the CDR3, is DSGVTQTPKHLITATGQRVTLRCSPRSGDLSVYWYQQSLDQGLQFLIQYYNGEERAKGNILERFSAQQFPDLHSELNLSSLELGDSALYFCASSPSGTGVYEQYFGPGTRLTVT.

Only a few counts were recorded for this clonotype. The chain couples TRBV28 to TRBJ2-3; tentatively, D is TRBD2 (6 bases). Germline CDR1 reads MDHEN; CDR2 reads SYDVKM. V lost 3 bases and J 2 bases, leaving 12 bases between the germline ends. CDR3 size: 15 residues. The CDR3 DNA follows: TGTGCCAGCAGTTTCGGGAGCTTAAACACAGATACGCAGTATTTT. Amino acids: CASSFGSLNTDTQYF.

This chain uses TRBV12-3 or TRBV12-4 with TRBJ2-1; 11 bases are shared with TRBD2. The CDR3 length is 21 residues. With V trimmed by 3 bases and J by 0 bases, 16 bases remained unmatched. CDR3 nucleotide sequence: TGTGCCAGCAGTTTGGGTCGCCGGGGACTAGCGGTTGACAGCTCCTACAATGAGCAGTTCTTC. Encoded protein: CASSLGRRGLAVDSSYNEQFF.

This clonotype was recorded many times. The V gene is TRBV3-1, the J gene TRBJ2-1; 9 bases are a match to TRBD2. This CDR3 contains 18 residues. The J segment lost 2 bases and the V segment lost 3 bases, leaving 11 bases of the junction unmatched. Germline CDR1 LGHDT, CDR2 YNNKEL (reference sequence). Here the CDR3 DNA reads TGTGCCAGCAGCCAGCTCAGTTCGCTAGCGGGACCCTACAATGAGCAGTTCTTC. This codes for CASSQLSSLAGPYNEQFF.

The chain combines TRBV28 with TRBJ2-5; D perhaps matches TRBD1 (5 bases). The CDR3 contains 19 residues. In germline, CDR1 is MDHEN, CDR2 SYDVKM. Trimming stripped 1 base from V and 4 bases from J, with 25 bases between. Here the CDR3 reads CASSLLAFSDTDKGETQYF. In DNA, the CDR3 is TGTGCCAGCAGTTTATTGGCTTTCTCGGACACAGACAAAGGAGAGACCCAGTACTTC.

This clonotype has a single count. This sequence joins TRBV5-8 and TRBJ1-1; D possibly corresponds to TRBD1 (6 bases). The CDR3 is made up of 15 amino acids. Germline V CDR1 and CDR2: SGHTS, YDEGEE. Trimming took 4 bases from V and 1 from J, leaving 14 bases between them. The CDR3 protein is CASSANRAGNTEAFF. The CDR3 nucleotides read TGTGCCAGCAGCGCTAACAGGGCAGGGAACACTGAAGCTTTCTTT.

The gene calls are TRBV5-6 and TRBJ2-7; 8 nucleotides agree with TRBD2. V was pared by 5 bases and J by 4 bases, with 8 bases of the junction left unmatched. Germline loops: CDR1 SGHDT, CDR2 YYEEEE. The length of the CDR3 is 14 residues. CDR3 coding DNA: TGTGCCAGCAGGCACCGGGAGGGATTATACGAGCAGTACTTC. Translation: CASRHREGLYEQYF. Based on the CDR3 plus reference TRBV5-6 and TRBJ2-7, the full variable domain is DAGVTQSPTHLIKTRGQQVTLRCSPKSGHDTVSWYQQALGQGPQFIFQYYEEEERQRGNFPDRFSGHQFPNYSSELNVNALLLGDSALYLCASRHREGLYEQYFGPGTRLTVT.

This clonotype has a count of ten or more. The genes are TRBV6-2 or TRBV6-3 and TRBJ2-7; 10 bases are a match to TRBD1. The CDR3 totals 15 residues. V dropped 6 bases and J dropped 4; count of bases not matched to a gene: 9. Per germline, CDR1 MNHEY and CDR2 SVGEGT. The CDR3 protein is CASRLTGGERYEQYF. The CDR3 DNA sequence: TGTGCCAGCAGACTGACAGGGGGCGAGCGGTACGAGCAGTACTTC.

Only a few counts were recorded for this clonotype. The chain uses TRBV5-5 and TRBJ1-3; the D is unclear. The CDR3 contains 13 residues. Germline loops: CDR1 SGHKS, CDR2 YYEKEE (reference sequence). V lost 6 bases and J lost 4, with 11 bases in between. CDR3 sequence reads: CASTEAPGNTIYF. The CDR3 coding sequence is TGTGCCAGCACCGAAGCCCCGGGAAACACCATATATTTT.

This clonotype was seen a handful of times. The genes are TRBV28 and TRBJ2-7; D possibly corresponds to TRBD1 (6 bases). This CDR3 region has 12 residues. Germline lookup yields CDR1 MDHEN and CDR2 SYDVKM. V was cut by 4 bases and J by 4 bases, with 8 bases left in between. Here the CDR3 reads CASSSGQYEQYF. DNA for the CDR3: TGTGCCAGCAGTTCTGGACAGTACGAGCAGTACTTC.

The chain joins TRBV12-3 or TRBV12-4 to TRBJ2-1; D is undetermined. This CDR3 is built from 13 residues. The germline V and J ends were trimmed by 6 bases and 5 bases, with 11 bases remaining between them. Here the CDR3 reads CASSSGRDNEQFF. CDR3 nucleotides: TGTGCCAGCAGCTCCGGACGGGACAATGAGCAGTTCTTC.

This clonotype was seen more than once but under ten times. The chain recombines TRBV5-1 with TRBJ2-7; 13 nucleotides align to TRBD2. Germline lookup yields CDR1 SGHRS and CDR2 YFSETQ. After removal of 0 bases from V and 0 bases from J, the junction contained 9 bases not matched to a gene. The CDR3 consists of 19 residues. For the CDR3, the DNA is TGCGCCAGCAGCTTGGTGGGGACTAGCGGGGTTAGAAGCTCCTACGAGCAGTACTTC. The encoded protein is CASSLVGTSGVRSSYEQYF.

This clonotype occurred a few times. The chain couples TRBV2 to TRBJ2-3; D is undetermined. V gave up 2 bases and J gave up 5 bases, with 17 bases separating them. The CDR3 totals 16 residues. CDR1 SNHLY and CDR2 FYNNEI come from the germline V gene. CDR3 sequence: CASSEYISGDLDTQYF. DNA for the CDR3: TGTGCCAGCAGTGAATATATATCCGGTGACTTAGATACGCAGTATTTT. Filled out from reference TRBV2 and TRBJ2-3, the complete variable domain reads EPEVTQTPSHQVTQMGQEVILRCVPISNHLYFYWYRQILGQKVEFLVSFYNNEISEKSEIFDDQFSVERPDGSNFTLKIRSTKLEDSAMYFCASSEYISGDLDTQYFGPGTRLTVL.

This rearrangement joins TRBV11-2 to TRBJ2-5, with 7 bases fitting TRBD2. The CDR3 runs 15 residues. CDR1 and CDR2 from the germline V gene are SGHAT and FQNNGV. With V trimmed by 3 bases and J by 5 bases, 9 bases remained unmatched. The CDR3, as DNA: TGTGCCAGCAGCTTTCAAAGCGGGATTCGGGAGACCCAGTACTTC. Translation gives CASSFQSGIRETQYF.

The V call is TRBV25-1, the J call TRBJ1-1, with 7 bases fitting TRBD1. Germline V gene lookup returns CDR1 MGHDK and CDR2 SYGVNS. This CDR3 has 15 amino acids. V lost 7 bases and J lost 4; bases outside the gene matches: 12. In DNA, the CDR3 is TGTGCCAGCACCCTCCCCGGGACAGCGGGCACTGAAGCTTTCTTT. Translation gives CASTLPGTAGTEAFF. Full variable domain (outside the CDR3, taken from reference TRBV25-1 and TRBJ1-1): EADIYQTPRYLVIGTGKKITLECSQTMGHDKMYWYQQDPGMELHLIHYSYGVNSTEKGDLSSESTVSRIRTEHFPLTLESARPSHTSQYLCASTLPGTAGTEAFFGQGTRLTVV.

This clonotype has at least ten counts. V gene TRBV7-9 combines with J gene TRBJ2-1, with no clear D. There are 12 residues in the CDR3. Trimming shortened V by 1 base and J by 6 bases, and 4 bases separated the two germline ends. Germline V lookup: CDR1 SEHNR, CDR2 FQNEAQ (reference sequence). The CDR3 DNA sequence: TGTGCCAGCAGCTTAGTGGTCAATGAGCAGTTCTTC. Amino acids: CASSLVVNEQFF.

The chain links TRBV28 to TRBJ1-2; D may be TRBD1 (5 bases). Germline V gene lookup returns CDR1 MDHEN and CDR2 SYDVKM. CDR3 length: 12 amino acids. V lost 5 bases to trimming and J lost 4 bases, with 8 bases between them. CDR3 loop: CASSVGRYGYTF. The CDR3 DNA reads TGTGCCAGCAGTGTGGGGCGCTATGGCTACACCTTC.

This clonotype was recorded at least ten times. This sequence joins TRBV19 and TRBJ2-6, with TRBD2 as a possible D gene (5 bases). From germline, CDR1 is LNHDA and CDR2 SQIVND (reference sequence). This CDR3 has 16 residues. The V gene lost 6 bases and the J gene lost 0 bases, with 12 bases spanning the gap. The CDR3 sequence is CASRAPGSSGANVLTF. Written as DNA, the CDR3 is TGTGCCAGTAGGGCCCCGGGGAGCTCTGGGGCCAACGTCCTGACTTTC.